The clone carrying this T cell receptor (beta chain) was counted a few times. Its antigen remains unidentified. Because the CDR3's place on the DNA is in doubt, the DNA is left out and the CDR3 is given as listed by TCRdb. The data were taken from a study of T cells after yellow fever vaccination. Overall study findings and caveats: Only a small proportion of the clonotypes turned up in both the CD4 and the CD8 compartments, likely arising from convergent recombination.

From the 5' RACE reads, TCRdb called clonotypes with MiXCR, one entry per CDR3 protein. The sample records 450,000 to 550,000 distinct CDR3 sequences, 15% to 20% being singletons. The CDR3 is 14 amino acids long, termini counted. The rearrangement uses TRBV7-5 and TRBJ2-1. TRBV7-5 is assigned pseudogene status. Sequenced here: PBMCs, sampled 15 days after the yellow fever booster vaccination. This clonotype was obtained from a man aged 30 to 45 who received the YFV17D yellow fever vaccine. CDR3 sequence reads: CISVPERETGEQFF.